Sequencing of this T cell receptor beta chain was carried out in a study of blood T cell repertoires in COVID-19 (dated by TCRdb to 2020 to 2021). Background for the entire study: Samples covering the acute and convalescent phases of COVID-19 were provided by collaborators in the United States, Italy and Spain. Where available, HLA class I and class II types were taken from metadata supplied by the sample provider and were not determined by assay-based typing. Subjects who had been exposed to COVID-19, were actively infected with it, or had recovered from it provided the deeply sampled blood TCRbeta repertoires that made up the dataset. The prospective study material was composed of cDNA or gDNA derived from T cells, B-cell-depleted T cells, or PBMCs. Samples came from the ongoing ImmuneRACE study (first 160 participants) plus 1,254 subjects from 6 global collaborators. The repertoires were released in a freely available public database meant as a resource for research on the immune response to SARS-CoV-2. Nearly every sample came with metadata listing a de-identified subject ID, COVID-19 status, age in years and sex. Summary of the overall study and its limitations: Clinical and demographic metadata were provided uncurated, with the amount varying by source and participant.

The germline V gene specifies MNHEY as CDR1 and SVGAGI as CDR2. V is shortened by 7 bases, J by 1 base, and the region joining them spans 13 bases. Spanning cysteine to phenylalanine, the CDR3 consists of 14 amino acids. Kept here is only the CDR3 DNA, which spans 42 bases and is read in frame from base 1. On this clone: Its specific antigen is unknown. Per-base qualities were not stored, and no clone one base away is much larger.

Whole blood was collected in K2EDTA tubes by collaborating institutions according to the institutions' own protocols. Collaborator samples were shipped for TCRbeta analysis as frozen whole blood, isolated PBMCs, or DNA extracted from either sample type. The immunoSEQ Assay, a bias-controlled multiplex PCR, was used to amplify TCRbeta CDR3 regions from genomic DNA. As for how the authors treated the data: The number of nucleated cells in each sample was estimated from the amplification of reference gene primers within the assay. To quantify the absolute abundance of each unique TCRbeta CDR3 rearrangement, sequence reads were collapsed and filtered. Productive Simpson clonality was computed per sample as the square root of Simpson's diversity index over productive rearrangements. Imported from immuneACCESS, the table was reduced by TCRdb to in-frame sequences with V and J called. These copies leave out some clones; in studies compared against another copy, an unresolved V gene accounts for under half, and the cause of the remainder is not known. V and J calls and clone size are those listed in that table; D and trimming were worked out from the DNA. The sample table holds 200,000 to 250,000 clones, of which 70% to 90% were seen once. The top ten clonotypes cover roughly 1.5% of the sample.

The sequence came from a man between 18 and 29 years old with active or convalescent COVID-19. Specimen: peripheral blood. The chain couples TRBV6-5 to TRBJ1-1, with a weak D call of TRBD1 (5 bases match). The nucleotide sequence is TGTGCCAGCAATCGTGGGCAGGGGAACACTGAAGCTTTCTTT. It specifies CASNRGQGNTEAFF.